The clone carrying this TCR beta chain has a handful of counts. Its specificity is unknown. Reverse transcription of all isolated RNA meant that expressed TCRB transcripts were sequenced. Clones were read by immunoSEQ multiplex PCR, and TCRdb kept only the in-frame ones, dropping some. The sample includes some 410,000 clones, around 14% of them seen just once. V shed 4 bases and J 2 bases; nucleotides not matched to a gene: 4. Germline CDR1 and CDR2: SGDLS and YYNGEE. The CDR3 is 14 residues long. These data originate in a study of beta chain features in type 1 diabetes. Overall study results and limits: Since sequencing was performed on cDNA, cells with high TCR expression could be over-represented. Within patients, naive, central memory and Treg TCRB repertoires seemed more similar than within healthy donors. VDJ junctions sequenced from type 1 diabetes patients showed fewer insertions and more deletions.

The clonotype originates from a young man in good health. The genes are TRBV9 and TRBJ2-3; 7 bases are shared with TRBD1. The material sequenced was naive CD4+ T cells from blood. DNA for the CDR3: TGTGCCAGCAGCCTGGGACAGCTCACAGATACGCAGTATTTT. Encoded protein: CASSLGQLTDTQYF. The full variable domain, rest sourced from reference TRBV9 and TRBJ2-3, is DSGVTQTPKHLITATGQRVTLRCSPRSGDLSVYWYQQSLDQGLQFLIQYYNGEERAKGNILERFSAQQFPDLHSELNLSSLELGDSALYFCASSLGQLTDTQYFGPGTRLTVL.